The present T cell receptor beta chain was sequenced within a study of cytomegalovirus exposure and HLA in healthy donors. The validation cohort, a group of over a hundred subjects, included the donors and was separate from the approximately 650-subject first cohort. The protocol was immunoSEQ multiplex PCR, while the TCRdb copy is restricted to in-frame clones and leaves out a portion. The table has 240,000 or so clones, 75% to 90% seen once. The CDR3 runs 14 residues. V was cut by 5 bases and J by 8 bases, with 18 bases left in between. Germline CDR1 is MNHEY and CDR2 is SMNVEV (reference sequence).

Sequencing was carried out using PBMCs. This receptor was identified in a woman aged 25 to 39 in good health and CMV-seropositive. The V gene is TRBV27, the J gene TRBJ1-2, with D possibly being TRBD1 (6 bases). The CDR3 region has the DNA TGTGCCAGCAGTCCACAGGGCCCTATGGTGGGCTACACCTTC. It translates to CASSPQGPMVGYTF.